This record concerns one T cell receptor (beta chain) sequence. The antigen is undetermined. The data were obtained in a study of graft-versus-host responses after intestinal transplantation. Study-wide results and limits: Peak GvH clone levels in circulation were associated with early post-transplant HvG declines.

Repertoires were generated with immunoSEQ multiplex PCR, while TCRdb's copy carries only in-frame clones and drops some. Of some 41,000 clones detected, about 89% appear once; the ten largest clones hold roughly 2.5%. Trimming took 4 bases from V and 1 from J, leaving 13 bases between them. Germline loops: CDR1 MGHDK, CDR2 SYGVNS. The CDR3 consists of 15 residues. The sequence derives from a human patient who received an intestinal transplant, so some T cells may come from the graft donor. This material consisted of PBMCs, taken around 330 days after intestinal transplant. The chain has TRBV25-1 and TRBJ1-1; TRBD1 is a possible D gene (6 bases). This chain's CDR3 is CASSGPGDRNTEAFF. The CDR3 nucleotides read TGTGCCAGCAGTGGCCCAGGGGATCGGAACACTGAAGCTTTCTTT.